This T cell receptor (beta chain) came from a study of cytomegalovirus exposure and HLA in healthy donors. Study outcomes and limitations: Highest at DRB1 and lowest at HLA-C, TCR association rates differed among HLA loci in a later analysis.

Worth noting for this clone: Its antigen remains unidentified.

At sampling all donors were nominally healthy, likely with unrecorded immune exposures. Primers: 60 Vbeta forward and 13 Jbeta reverse. Profiling relied on immunoSEQ multiplex PCR, and the TCRdb table lists in-frame clones only, not all of them. The table lists 20,000 to 25,000 clones, with around 17% in the top ten. J gave up 2 bases and V 5 bases, and 10 bases lay outside the gene matches. The germline gives CDR1 MDHEN, CDR2 SYDVKM. This CDR3 is built from 18 residues. The sample consisted of PBMCs. The chain has TRBV28 and TRBJ2-5; 14 positions match TRBD2. This TCR was sampled from a male donor in good health and CMV-seropositive. The CDR3 reads CASSPGLAGGPLQETQYF. CDR3 nucleotide sequence: TGTGCCAGCAGTCCAGGACTAGCGGGAGGCCCTCTACAAGAGACCCAGTACTTC.